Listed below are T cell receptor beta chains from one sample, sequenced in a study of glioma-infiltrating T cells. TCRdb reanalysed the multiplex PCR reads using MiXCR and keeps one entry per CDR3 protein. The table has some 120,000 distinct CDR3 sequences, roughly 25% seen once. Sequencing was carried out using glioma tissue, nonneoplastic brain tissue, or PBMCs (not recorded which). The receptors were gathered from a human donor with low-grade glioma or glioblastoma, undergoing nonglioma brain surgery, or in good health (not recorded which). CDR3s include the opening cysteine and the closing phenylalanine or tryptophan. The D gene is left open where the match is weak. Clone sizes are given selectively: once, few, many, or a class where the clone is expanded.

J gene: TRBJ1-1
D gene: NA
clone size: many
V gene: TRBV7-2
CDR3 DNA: TGTGCCAGCAGCCCCAAAGGGGGAAACACTGAAGCTTTCTTT
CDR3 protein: CASSPKGGNTEAFF

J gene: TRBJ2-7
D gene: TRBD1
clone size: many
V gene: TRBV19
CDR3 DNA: TGTGCCAGTAGCGACAGGGTCAGCTCCTACGAGCAGTACTTC
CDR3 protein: CASSDRVSSYEQYF

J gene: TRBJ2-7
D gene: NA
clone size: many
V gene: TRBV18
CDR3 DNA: TGTGCCAGCTCACCAAATGGGGGGACTCAGTACGAGCAGTACTTC
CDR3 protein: CASSPNGGTQYEQYF

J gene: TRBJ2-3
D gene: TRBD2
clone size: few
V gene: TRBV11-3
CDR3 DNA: TGTGCCAGCAGCTCTTCGGCGGGAGGGCCAGATACGCAGTATTTT
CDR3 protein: CASSSSAGGPDTQYF

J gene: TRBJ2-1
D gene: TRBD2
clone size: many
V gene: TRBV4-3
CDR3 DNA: TGCGCCAGCAGCCAAGATTTGGTACTAGCGGGTAACAATGAGCAGTTCTTC
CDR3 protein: CASSQDLVLAGNNEQFF

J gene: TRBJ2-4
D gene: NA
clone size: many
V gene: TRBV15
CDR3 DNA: TGTGCCACCAGCAGAGTAACAACGGGGAACATTCAGTACTTC
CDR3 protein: CATSRVTTGNIQYF

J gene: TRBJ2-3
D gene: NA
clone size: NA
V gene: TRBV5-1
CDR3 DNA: TGCGCCAGCAGCCAATCCCGGTGGGGTACAGATACGCAGTATTTT
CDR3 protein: CASSQSRWGTDTQYF

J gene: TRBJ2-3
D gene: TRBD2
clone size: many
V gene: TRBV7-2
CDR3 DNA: TGTGCCAGCAGCGCTAGCGGGAGTAGATCAGATACGCAGTATTTT
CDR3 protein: CASSASGSRSDTQYF

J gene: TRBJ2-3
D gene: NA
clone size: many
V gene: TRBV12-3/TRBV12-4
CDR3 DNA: TGTGCCAGCAGTTTTCAGGTACTATCAGGCACAGATACGCAGTATTTT
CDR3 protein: CASSFQVLSGTDTQYF

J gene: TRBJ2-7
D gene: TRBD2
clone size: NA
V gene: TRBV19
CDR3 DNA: TGTGCCAGTAGTCCTCTCCTCGGGACTAGCGGACCCTACGAGCAGTACTTC
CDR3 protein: CASSPLLGTSGPYEQYF

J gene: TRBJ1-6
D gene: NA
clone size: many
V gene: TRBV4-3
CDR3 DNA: TGCGCCAGCAGCCTCCTCCAGGAGTCACCCCTCCACTTT
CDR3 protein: CASSLLQESPLHF

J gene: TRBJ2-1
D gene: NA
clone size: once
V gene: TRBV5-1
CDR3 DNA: TGCGCCAGCAGCTTGTCCGGTACAAAGTACAATGAGCAGTTCTTC
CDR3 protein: CASSLSGTKYNEQFF

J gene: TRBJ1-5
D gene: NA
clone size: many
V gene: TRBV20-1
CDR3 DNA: TGCAGTGCCCCGGCAGGGCCTAGCAATCAGCCCCAGCATTTT
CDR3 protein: CSAPAGPSNQPQHF

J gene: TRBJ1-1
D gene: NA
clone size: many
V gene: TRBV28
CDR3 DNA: TGTGCCAGCAGTTTATACAGAGGGGGGGAGACTGAAGCTTTCTTT
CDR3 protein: CASSLYRGGETEAFF

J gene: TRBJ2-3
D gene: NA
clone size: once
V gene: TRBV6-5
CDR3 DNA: TGTGCCAGCAGTTATCAGCAGAAAGTTCCGCAGTATTTT
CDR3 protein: CASSYQQKVPQYF

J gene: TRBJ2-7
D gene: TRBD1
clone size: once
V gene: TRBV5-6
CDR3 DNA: TGTGCCAGCAGCTCCAAGACAGGGTACGAGCAGTACTTC
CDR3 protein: CASSSKTGYEQYF

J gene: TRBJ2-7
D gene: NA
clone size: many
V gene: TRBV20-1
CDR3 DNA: TGCAGTGCTACTATGGACAGCTACGAGCAGTACTTC
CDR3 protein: CSATMDSYEQYF

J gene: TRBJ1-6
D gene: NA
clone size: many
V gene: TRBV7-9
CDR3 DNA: TGTGCCAGCAGCTTGGACAGCCAAACACCCCTCCACTTT
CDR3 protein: CASSLDSQTPLHF

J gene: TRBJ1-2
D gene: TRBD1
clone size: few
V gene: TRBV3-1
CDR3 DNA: TGTGCCAGCAGCCCCAATTCAGGGGGCTCCCACTATGGCTACACCTTC
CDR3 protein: CASSPNSGGSHYGYTF

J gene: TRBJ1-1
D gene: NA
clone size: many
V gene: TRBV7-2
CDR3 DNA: TGTGCCAGCAGCTTCAGTAAGATGAACACTGAAGCTTTCTTT
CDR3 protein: CASSFSKMNTEAFF

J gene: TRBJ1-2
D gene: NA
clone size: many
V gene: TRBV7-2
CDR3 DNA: TGTGCCAGCAGCTTGGACAGCCTGTATGGCTACACCTTC
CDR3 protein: CASSLDSLYGYTF

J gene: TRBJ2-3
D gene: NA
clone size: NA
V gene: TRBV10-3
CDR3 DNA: TGTGCCATAACTAGCCTCAGGACAGATACGCGGTATTTT
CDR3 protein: CAITSLRTDTRYF

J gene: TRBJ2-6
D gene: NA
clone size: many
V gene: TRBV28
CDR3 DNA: TGTGCCAGCAGTTTAGCGGGACGAGTAGGCGCCAACGTCCTGACTTTC
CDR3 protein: CASSLAGRVGANVLTF

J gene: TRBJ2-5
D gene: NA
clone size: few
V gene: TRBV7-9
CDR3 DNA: TGTGCCAGCAGCTTACGAAAGTCAGAAGAGACCCAGTACTTC
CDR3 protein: CASSLRKSEETQYF

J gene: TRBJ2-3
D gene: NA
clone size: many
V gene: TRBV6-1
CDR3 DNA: TGTGCCAGCAGTCCCGCGGGGTCTAGCACAGATACGCAGTATTTT
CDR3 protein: CASSPAGSSTDTQYF

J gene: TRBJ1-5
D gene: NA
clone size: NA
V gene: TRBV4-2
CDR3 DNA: TGTGCCAGCAGCCAAGCAGGGGAATGGTATCAGCCCCAGCATTTT
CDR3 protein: CASSQAGEWYQPQHF

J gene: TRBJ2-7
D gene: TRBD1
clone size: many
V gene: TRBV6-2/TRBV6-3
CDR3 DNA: TGTGCCAGTAGTTACGGGGGACAGGGCTCCTACGAGCAGTACTTC
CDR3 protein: CASSYGGQGSYEQYF

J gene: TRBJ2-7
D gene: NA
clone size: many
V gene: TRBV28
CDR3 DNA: TGTGCCAGCAGGTCCCACGACTCCTACGAGCAGTACTTC
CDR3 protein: CASRSHDSYEQYF

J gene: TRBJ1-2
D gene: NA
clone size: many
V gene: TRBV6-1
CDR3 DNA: TGTGCCAGCACAAAGGGGCTTGCCTATGGCTACACCTTC
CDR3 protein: CASTKGLAYGYTF

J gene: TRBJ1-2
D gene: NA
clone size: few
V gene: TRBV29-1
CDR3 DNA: TGCAGCGTTGAAAAAGGATATGGCTACACCTTC
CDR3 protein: CSVEKGYGYTF

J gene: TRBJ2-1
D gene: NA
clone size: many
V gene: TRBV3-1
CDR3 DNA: TGTGCCAGCAGCCAACAAGTGGACTACAATGAGCAGTTCTTC
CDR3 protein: CASSQQVDYNEQFF

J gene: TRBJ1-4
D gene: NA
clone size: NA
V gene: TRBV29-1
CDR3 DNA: TGCAGCGTAGCAGGGGCGAGCACTAATGAAAAACTGTTTTTT
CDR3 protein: CSVAGASTNEKLFF

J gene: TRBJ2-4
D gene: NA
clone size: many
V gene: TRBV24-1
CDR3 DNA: TGTGCCACCCTTATTTACAGGGAAGCCAAAAACATTCAGTACTTC
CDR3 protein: CATLIYREAKNIQYF

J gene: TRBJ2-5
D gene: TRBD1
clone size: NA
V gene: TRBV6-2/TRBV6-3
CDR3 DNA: TGTACCAGCAGTACCGGACAGGGCCACCCAGAGACCCAGTACTTC
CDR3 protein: CTSSTGQGHPETQYF

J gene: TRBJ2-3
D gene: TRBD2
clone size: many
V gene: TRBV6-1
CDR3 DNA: TGTGCCAGCAGGAGATCAGGACTAGCGGGAGCCAGGTCAGATACGCAGTATTTT
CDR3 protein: CASRRSGLAGARSDTQYF

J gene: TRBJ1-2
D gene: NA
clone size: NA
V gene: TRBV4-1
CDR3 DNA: TGCGCCAGCAGCCAAGATGGGGGCGGGATCTATGGCTACACCTTC
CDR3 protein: CASSQDGGGIYGYTF

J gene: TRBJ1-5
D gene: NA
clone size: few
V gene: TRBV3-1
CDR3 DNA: TGTGCCAGCAGCCAAGATGGGAGGGATTATCAGCCCCAGCATTTT
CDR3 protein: CASSQDGRDYQPQHF

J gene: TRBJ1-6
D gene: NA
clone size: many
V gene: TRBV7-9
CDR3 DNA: TGTGCCAGCAGCCCGACACAGGCGACCGGCTATAATTCACCCCTCCACTTT
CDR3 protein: CASSPTQATGYNSPLHF

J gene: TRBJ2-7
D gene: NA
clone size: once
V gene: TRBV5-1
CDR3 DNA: TGCGCCAGCCGCTTGGCCAGGGACTACGAGCAGTACTTC
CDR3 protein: CASRLARDYEQYF

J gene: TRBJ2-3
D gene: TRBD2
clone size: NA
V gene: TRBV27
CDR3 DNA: TGTGCCAGCAGTCCGGGACTAGCGCCTTGCGACACGCAGTATTTT
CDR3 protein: CASSPGLAPCDTQYF

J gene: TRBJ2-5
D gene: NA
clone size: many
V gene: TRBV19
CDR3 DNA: TGTGCCAGTAGGCAGAGCGGGGAGACCCAGTACTTC
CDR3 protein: CASRQSGETQYF

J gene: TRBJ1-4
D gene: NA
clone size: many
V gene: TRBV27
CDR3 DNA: TGTGCCAGCAGACTTGCCGGGAGAACTAATGAAAAACTGTTTTTT
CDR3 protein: CASRLAGRTNEKLFF

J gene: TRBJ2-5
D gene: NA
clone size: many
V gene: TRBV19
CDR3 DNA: TGTGCCAGTAGCCCTTTGATCGGACGCGAGCAAGAGACCCAGTACTTC
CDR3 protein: CASSPLIGREQETQYF

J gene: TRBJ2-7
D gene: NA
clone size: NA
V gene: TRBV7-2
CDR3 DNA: TGTGCCAGCAGCTTAAAGGGGGTGGATTCCTATGAGCAGTACTTC
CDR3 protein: CASSLKGVDSYEQYF

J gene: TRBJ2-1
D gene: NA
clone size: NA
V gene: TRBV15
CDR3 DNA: TGTGCCACCAGCGTCCGACTGTTTACTAGAGGTGGGAATGAGCAGTTCTTC
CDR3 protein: CATSVRLFTRGGNEQFF

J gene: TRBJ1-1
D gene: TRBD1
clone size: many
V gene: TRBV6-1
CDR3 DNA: TGTGCCAGCAGACGTAGGACAGGCAACACTGAAGCTTTCTTT
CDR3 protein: CASRRRTGNTEAFF

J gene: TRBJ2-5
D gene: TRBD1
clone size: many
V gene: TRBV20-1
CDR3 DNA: TGCAGTGCTAGCCGCGACAGGGGGCCAGAGACCCAGTACTTC
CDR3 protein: CSASRDRGPETQYF

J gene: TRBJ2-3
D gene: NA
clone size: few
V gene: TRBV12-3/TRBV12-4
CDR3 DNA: TGTGCCAGCAGTTTAGATGTCAGCACAGATACGCAGTATTTT
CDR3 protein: CASSLDVSTDTQYF

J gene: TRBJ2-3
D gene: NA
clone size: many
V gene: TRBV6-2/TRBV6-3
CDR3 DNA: TGTGCCAGCAGTTACTTCGGAGGAGAATCCACAGATACGCAGTATTTT
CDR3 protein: CASSYFGGESTDTQYF

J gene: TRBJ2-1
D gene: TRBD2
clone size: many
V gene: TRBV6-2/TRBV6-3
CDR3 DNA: TGTGCCAGCAGTCCCCGGGGACTAGCGGGAGGAAATGAGCAGTTCTTC
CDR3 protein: CASSPRGLAGGNEQFF

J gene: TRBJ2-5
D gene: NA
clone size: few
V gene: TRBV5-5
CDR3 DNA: TGTGCCAGCAGCGGCCGACTGAGGGCACAAGAGACCCAGTACTTC
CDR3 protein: CASSGRLRAQETQYF

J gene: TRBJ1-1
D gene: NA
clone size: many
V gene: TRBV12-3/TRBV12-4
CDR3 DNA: TGTGCCAGCAGTCTACAGGCCCAAAACACTGAAGCTTTCTTT
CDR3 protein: CASSLQAQNTEAFF